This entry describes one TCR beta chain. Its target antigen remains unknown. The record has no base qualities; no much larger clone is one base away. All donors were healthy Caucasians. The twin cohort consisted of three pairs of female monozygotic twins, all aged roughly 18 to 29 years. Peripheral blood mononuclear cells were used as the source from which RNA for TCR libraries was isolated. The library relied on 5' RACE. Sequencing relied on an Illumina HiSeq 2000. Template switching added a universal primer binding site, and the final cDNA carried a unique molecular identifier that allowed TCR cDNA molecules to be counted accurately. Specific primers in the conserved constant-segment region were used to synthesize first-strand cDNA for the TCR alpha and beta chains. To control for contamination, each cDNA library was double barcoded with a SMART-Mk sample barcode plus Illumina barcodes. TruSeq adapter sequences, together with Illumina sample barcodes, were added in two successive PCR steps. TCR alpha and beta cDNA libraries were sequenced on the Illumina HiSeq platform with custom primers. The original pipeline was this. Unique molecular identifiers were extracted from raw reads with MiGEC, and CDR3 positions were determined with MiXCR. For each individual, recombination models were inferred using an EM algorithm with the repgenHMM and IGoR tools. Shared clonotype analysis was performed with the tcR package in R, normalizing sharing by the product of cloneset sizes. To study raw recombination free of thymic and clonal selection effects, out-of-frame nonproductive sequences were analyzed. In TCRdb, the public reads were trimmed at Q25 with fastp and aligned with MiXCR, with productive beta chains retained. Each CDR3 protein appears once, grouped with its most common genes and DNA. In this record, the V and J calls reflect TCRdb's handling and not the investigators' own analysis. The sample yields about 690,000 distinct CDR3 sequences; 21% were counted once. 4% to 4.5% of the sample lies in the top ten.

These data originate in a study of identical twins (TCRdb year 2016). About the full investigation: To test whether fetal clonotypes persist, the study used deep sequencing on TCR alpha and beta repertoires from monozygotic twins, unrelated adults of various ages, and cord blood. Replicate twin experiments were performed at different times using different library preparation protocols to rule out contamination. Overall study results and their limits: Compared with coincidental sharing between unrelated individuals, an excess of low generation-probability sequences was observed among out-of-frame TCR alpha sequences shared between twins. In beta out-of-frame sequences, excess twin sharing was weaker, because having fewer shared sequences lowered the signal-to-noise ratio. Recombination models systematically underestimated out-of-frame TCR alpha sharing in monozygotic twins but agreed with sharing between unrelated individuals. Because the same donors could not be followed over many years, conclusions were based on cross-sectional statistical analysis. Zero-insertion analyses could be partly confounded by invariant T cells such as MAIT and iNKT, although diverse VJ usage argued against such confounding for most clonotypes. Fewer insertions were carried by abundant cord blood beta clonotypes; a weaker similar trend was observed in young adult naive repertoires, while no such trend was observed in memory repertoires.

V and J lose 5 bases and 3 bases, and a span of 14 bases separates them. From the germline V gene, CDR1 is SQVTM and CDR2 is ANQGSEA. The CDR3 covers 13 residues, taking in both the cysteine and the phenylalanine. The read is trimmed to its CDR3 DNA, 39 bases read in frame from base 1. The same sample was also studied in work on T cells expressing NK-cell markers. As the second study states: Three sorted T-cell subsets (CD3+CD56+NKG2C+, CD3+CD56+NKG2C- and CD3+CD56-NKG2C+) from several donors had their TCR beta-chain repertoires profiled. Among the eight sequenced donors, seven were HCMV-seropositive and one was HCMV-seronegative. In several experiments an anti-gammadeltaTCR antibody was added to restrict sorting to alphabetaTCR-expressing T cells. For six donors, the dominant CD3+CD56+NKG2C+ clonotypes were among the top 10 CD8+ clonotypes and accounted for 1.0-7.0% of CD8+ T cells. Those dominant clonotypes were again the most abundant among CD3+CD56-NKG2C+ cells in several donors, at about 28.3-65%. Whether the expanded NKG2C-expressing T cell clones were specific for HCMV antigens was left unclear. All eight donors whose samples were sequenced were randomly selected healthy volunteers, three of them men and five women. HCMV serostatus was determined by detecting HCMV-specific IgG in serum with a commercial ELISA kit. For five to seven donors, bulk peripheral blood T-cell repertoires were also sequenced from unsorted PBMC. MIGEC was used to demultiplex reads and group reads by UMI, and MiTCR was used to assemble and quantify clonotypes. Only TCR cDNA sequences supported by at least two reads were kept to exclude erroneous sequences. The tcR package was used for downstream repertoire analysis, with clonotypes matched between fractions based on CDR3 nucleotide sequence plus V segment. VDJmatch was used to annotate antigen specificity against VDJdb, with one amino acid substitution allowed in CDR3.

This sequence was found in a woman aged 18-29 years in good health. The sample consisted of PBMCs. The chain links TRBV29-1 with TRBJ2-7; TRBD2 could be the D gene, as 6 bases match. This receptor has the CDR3 CSVTLGRFYEQYF. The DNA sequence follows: TGCAGCGTTACATTGGGGAGGTTCTACGAGCAGTACTTC.